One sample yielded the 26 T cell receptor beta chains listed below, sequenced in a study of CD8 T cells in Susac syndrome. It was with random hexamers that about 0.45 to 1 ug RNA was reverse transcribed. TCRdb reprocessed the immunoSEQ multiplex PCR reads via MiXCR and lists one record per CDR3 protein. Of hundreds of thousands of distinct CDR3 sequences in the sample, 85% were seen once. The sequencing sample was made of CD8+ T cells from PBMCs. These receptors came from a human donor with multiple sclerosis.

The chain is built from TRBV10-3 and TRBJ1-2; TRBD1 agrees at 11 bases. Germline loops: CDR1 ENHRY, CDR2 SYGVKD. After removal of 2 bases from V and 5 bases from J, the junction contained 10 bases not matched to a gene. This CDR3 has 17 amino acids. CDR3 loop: CAISEGQGASFFYGYTF. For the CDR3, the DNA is TGTGCCATCAGTGAGGGACAGGGGGCCTCCTTTTTTTATGGCTACACCTTC.

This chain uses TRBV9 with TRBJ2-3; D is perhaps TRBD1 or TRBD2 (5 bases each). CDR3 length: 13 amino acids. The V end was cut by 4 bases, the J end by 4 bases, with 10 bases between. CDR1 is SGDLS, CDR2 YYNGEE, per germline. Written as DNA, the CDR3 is TGTGCCAGCAGCAAGCCGGGACCAGATACGCAGTATTTT. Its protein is CASSKPGPDTQYF.

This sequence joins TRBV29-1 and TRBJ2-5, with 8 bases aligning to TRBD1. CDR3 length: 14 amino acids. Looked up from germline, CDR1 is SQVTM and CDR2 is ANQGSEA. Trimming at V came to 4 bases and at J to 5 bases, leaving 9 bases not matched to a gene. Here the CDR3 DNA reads TGCAGCGTTGCCCTAACAGGGGGGTGGGAGACCCAGTACTTC. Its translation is CSVALTGGWETQYF.

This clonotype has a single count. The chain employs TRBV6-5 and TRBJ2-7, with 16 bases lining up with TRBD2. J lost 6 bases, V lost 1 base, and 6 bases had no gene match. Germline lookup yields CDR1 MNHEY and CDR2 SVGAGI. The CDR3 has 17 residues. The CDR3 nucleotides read TGTGCCAGCAGTTACTGGGGACTAGCGGGAGGGTTCGGCGAGCAGTACTTC. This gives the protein CASSYWGLAGGFGEQYF.

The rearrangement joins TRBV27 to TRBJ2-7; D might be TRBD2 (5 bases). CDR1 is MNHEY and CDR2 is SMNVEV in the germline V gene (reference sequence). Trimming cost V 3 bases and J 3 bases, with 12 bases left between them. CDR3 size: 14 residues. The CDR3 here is CASSFGAGVYEQYF. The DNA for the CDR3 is TGTGCCAGCAGTTTTGGTGCGGGCGTCTACGAGCAGTACTTC.

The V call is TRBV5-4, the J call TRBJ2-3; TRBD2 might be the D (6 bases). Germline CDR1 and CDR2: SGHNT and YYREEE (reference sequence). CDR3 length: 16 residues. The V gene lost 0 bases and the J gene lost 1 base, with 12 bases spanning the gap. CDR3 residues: CASSLDLAYGTDTQYF. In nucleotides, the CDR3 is TGTGCCAGCAGCTTGGATCTAGCGTACGGCACAGATACGCAGTATTTT.

The CDR3 DNA reads TGTGCCAGCTCACCTGGGACAGCAGGCAATGAGCAGTTCTTC. Residues: CASSPGTAGNEQFF. J is TRBJ2-1 and V is TRBV18; 7 bases align to TRBD1. Looked up from germline, CDR1 is KGHSH and CDR2 is LQKENI. This CDR3 spans 14 amino acids. V was clipped by 3 bases and J by 6 bases; unmatched bases: 5.

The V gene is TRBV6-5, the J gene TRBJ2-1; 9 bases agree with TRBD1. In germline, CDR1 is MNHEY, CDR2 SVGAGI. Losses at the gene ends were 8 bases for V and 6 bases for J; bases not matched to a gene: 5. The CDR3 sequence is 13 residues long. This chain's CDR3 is CASSTGGANEQFF. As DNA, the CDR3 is TGTGCCAGCTCGACAGGGGGGGCCAATGAGCAGTTCTTC.

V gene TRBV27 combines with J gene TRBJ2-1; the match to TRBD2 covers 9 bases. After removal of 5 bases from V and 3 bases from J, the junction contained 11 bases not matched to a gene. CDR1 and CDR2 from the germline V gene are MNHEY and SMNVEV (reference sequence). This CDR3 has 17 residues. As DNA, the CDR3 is TGTGCCAGCAGTCCTCCCCGGGGCGGGAGGGTCTACAATGAGCAGTTCTTC. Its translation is CASSPPRGGRVYNEQFF.

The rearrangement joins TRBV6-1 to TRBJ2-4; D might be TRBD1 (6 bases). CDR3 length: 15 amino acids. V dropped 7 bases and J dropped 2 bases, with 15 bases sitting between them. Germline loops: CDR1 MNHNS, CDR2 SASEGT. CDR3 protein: CASTDRTGSKNIQYF. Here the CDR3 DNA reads TGTGCCAGCACCGATCGAACAGGGTCCAAAAACATTCAGTACTTC.

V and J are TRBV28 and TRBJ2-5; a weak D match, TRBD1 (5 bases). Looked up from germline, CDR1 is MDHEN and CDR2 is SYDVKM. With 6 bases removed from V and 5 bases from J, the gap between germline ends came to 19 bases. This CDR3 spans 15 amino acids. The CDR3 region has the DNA TGTGCCAGCAGACAATACCGGACAATAGGGGAGACCCAGTACTTC. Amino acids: CASRQYRTIGETQYF.

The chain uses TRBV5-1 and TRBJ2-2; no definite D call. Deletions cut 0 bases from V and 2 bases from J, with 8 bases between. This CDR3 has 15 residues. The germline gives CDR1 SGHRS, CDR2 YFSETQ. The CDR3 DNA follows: TGCGCCAGCAGCTTGGAACAGCTCAACACCGGGGAGCTGTTTTTT. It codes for CASSLEQLNTGELFF.

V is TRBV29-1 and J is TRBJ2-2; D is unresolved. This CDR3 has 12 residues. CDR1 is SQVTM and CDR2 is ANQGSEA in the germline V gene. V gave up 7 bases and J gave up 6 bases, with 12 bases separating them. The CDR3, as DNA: TGCAGCGCACGACTGGGCGCCGGGGAGCTGTTTTTT. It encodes CSARLGAGELFF.

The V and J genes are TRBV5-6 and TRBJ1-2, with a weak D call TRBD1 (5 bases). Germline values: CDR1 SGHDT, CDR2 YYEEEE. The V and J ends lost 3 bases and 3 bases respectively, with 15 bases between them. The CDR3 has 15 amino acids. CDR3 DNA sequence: TGTGCCAGCAGCTCGTCCCCCCTCAGGGACTATGGCTACACCTTC. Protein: CASSSSPLRDYGYTF.

The DNA of the CDR3 is TGTGCCTGGAGCGCCCCTCCGGGGTCCTACGAGCAGTACTTC. Protein product: CAWSAPPGSYEQYF. The rearrangement uses TRBV30 and TRBJ2-7, with D possibly TRBD2 on 5 matching bases. Trimming left V 3 bases short and J 1 base short, with 13 bases between. This CDR3 region has 14 residues. Germline loops: CDR1 GTSNPN, CDR2 SVGIG (reference sequence).

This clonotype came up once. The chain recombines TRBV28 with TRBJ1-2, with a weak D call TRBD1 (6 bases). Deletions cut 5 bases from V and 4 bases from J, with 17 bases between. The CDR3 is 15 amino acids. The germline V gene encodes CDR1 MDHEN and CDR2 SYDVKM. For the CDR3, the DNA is TGTGCCAGCAGTCCCCCTCCCGGGGGCTTCTATGGCTACACCTTC. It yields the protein CASSPPPGGFYGYTF.

The CDR3 sequence is CASSLAAGQQETQYF. Written as DNA, the CDR3 is TGTGCCAGCAGCTTAGCCGCAGGGCAGCAAGAGACCCAGTACTTC. V gene TRBV7-9 combines with J gene TRBJ2-5; D is possibly TRBD1 (5 bases). CDR1 is SEHNR and CDR2 is FQNEAQ in the germline V gene (reference sequence). This CDR3 has 15 residues. V dropped 0 bases and J dropped 2 bases, with 10 bases sitting between them.

CDR3 sequence reads: CASSIDLSGYGYTF. The CDR3 bases are TGTGCCAGTAGTATAGATCTATCAGGCTATGGCTACACCTTC. The chain uses TRBV19 and TRBJ1-2; unclear D gene. This CDR3 is 14 amino acids long. Germline values: CDR1 LNHDA, CDR2 SQIVND (reference sequence). V gave up 0 bases and J gave up 4 bases, with 9 bases separating them.

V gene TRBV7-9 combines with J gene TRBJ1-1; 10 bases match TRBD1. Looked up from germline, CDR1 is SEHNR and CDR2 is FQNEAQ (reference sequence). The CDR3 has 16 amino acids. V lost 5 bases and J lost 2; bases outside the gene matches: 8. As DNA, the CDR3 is TGTGCCAGCAGCCCCCAGGGACAGGGGATAAACACTGAAGCTTTCTTT. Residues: CASSPQGQGINTEAFF.

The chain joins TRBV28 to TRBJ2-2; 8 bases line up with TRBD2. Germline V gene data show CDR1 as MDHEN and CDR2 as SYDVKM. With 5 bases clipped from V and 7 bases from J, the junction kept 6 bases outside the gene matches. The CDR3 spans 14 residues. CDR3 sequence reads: CASSLMSGSGELFF. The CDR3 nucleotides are TGTGCCAGCAGTCTAATGAGCGGGAGCGGGGAGCTGTTTTTT.

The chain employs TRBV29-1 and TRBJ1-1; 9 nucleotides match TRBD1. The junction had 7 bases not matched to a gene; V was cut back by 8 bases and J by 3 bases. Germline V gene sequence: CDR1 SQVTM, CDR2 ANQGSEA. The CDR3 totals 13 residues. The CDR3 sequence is CSTTGGADTEAFF. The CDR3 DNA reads TGCAGCACCACAGGGGGCGCGGACACTGAAGCTTTCTTT. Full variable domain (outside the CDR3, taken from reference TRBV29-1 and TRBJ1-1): SAVISQKPSRDICQRGTSLTIQCQVDSQVTMMFWYRQQPGQSLTLIATANQGSEATYESGFVIDKFPISRPNLTFSTLTVSNMSPEDSSIYLCSTTGGADTEAFFGQGTRLTVV.

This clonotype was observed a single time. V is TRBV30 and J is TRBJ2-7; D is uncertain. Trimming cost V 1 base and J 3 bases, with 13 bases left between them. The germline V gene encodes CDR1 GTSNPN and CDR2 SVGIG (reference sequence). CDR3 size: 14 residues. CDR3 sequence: CAWSAALGYYEQYF. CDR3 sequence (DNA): TGTGCCTGGAGTGCCGCCCTGGGGTACTACGAGCAGTACTTC.

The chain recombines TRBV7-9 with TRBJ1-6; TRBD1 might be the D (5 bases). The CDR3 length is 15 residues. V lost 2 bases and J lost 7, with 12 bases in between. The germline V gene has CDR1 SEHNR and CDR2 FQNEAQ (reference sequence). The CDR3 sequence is CASSLRPGPNSPLHF. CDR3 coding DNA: TGTGCCAGCAGCTTACGTCCAGGGCCAAATTCACCCCTCCACTTT.

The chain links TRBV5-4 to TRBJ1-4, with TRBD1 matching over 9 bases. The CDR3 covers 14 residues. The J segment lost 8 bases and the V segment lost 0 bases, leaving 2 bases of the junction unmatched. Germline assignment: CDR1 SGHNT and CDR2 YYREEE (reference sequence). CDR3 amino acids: CASSLGTGEEKLFF. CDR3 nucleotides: TGTGCCAGCAGCTTGGGGACAGGGGAAGAAAAACTGTTTTTT.

DNA of the CDR3: TGTGCCACCAGTGGGTCGGACAGTCAAGAGACCCAGTACTTC. Residues: CATSGSDSQETQYF. The V gene is TRBV24-1, the J gene TRBJ2-5; D possibly corresponds to TRBD1 (6 bases). The CDR3 is 14 residues long. Germline V gives CDR1 KGHDR, CDR2 SFDVKD. V dropped 5 bases and J dropped 2 bases, with 11 bases sitting between them.

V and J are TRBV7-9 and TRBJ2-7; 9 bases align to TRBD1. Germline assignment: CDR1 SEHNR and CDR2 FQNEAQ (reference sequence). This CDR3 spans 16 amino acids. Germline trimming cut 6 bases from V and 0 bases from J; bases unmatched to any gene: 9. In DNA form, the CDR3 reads TGTGCCAGCAGAACCACCGGGACAGGGAGCTCCTACGAGCAGTACTTC. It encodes CASRTTGTGSSYEQYF.